One sample yielded the 9 T cell receptor beta chains listed below, sequenced in a study of cytomegalovirus exposure and HLA in healthy donors. 60 Vbeta and 13 Jbeta primers were used in PCR. TCRdb keeps only in-frame clones here, not all; method: immunoSEQ multiplex PCR. The table shows 150,000 to 160,000 clones, with 65% to 90% occurring only once. Source material: PBMCs. These TCRs come from a woman aged 45-65 years in good health and CMV-seropositive.

The gene calls are TRBV5-1 and TRBJ2-7; no reliable D call. Trimming took 4 bases from V and 2 from J, leaving 16 bases between them. Germline V gene sequence: CDR1 SGHRS, CDR2 YFSETQ. The CDR3 spans 15 residues. The CDR3 reads CASSPGGQRTYEQYF. The CDR3 nucleotides are TGCGCCAGCAGCCCCGGCGGTCAAAGGACCTACGAGCAGTACTTC.

The chain recombines TRBV7-9 with TRBJ2-1, with 9 bases matching TRBD2. The germline V gene encodes CDR1 SEHNR and CDR2 FQNEAQ (reference sequence). V was pared by 1 base and J by 7 bases, with 5 bases of the junction left unmatched. This CDR3 has 15 residues. This chain's CDR3 is CASSLVGGGVNEQFF. The CDR3 DNA sequence: TGTGCCAGCAGCTTAGTGGGCGGGGGGGTTAATGAGCAGTTCTTC.

The V and J genes are TRBV6-6 and TRBJ2-1, with D perhaps TRBD1 (8 bases). V was clipped by 6 bases and J by 4 bases, with 19 bases between them. There are 16 residues in the CDR3. Germline V gene lookup returns CDR1 MNHNY and CDR2 SVGAGI (reference sequence). The CDR3 region is CASRPDGQGLYNEQFF. Here the CDR3 DNA reads TGTGCCAGCAGGCCAGATGGACAGGGACTATACAATGAGCAGTTCTTC.

This sequence joins TRBV13 and TRBJ1-1; TRBD1 matches at 7 bases. The CDR3 totals 13 residues. Germline assignment: CDR1 PRHDT and CDR2 FYEKMQ (reference sequence). Germline trimming cut 5 bases from V and 7 bases from J; bases unmatched to any gene: 7. The CDR3 here is CASSLRDRNEAFF. Here the CDR3 DNA reads TGTGCCAGCAGCCTCCGGGACAGAAATGAAGCTTTCTTT.

As regards this clone: An end of the junction differs from the germline gene, which may be a read error. The rearrangement uses TRBV7-9 and TRBJ1-6, with 9 bases that match TRBD1. The CDR3 runs 17 residues. Per the germline V gene, CDR1 is SEHNR and CDR2 is FQNEAQ (reference sequence). The CDR3 loop reads CSSSPSMGQGYNSPLHF. CDR3 coding DNA: TGTTCCAGCAGCCCCTCTATGGGACAGGGCTATAATTCACCCCTCCACTTT.

J is TRBJ1-5 and V is TRBV27; weak D call: TRBD1 (5 bases). V dropped 2 bases and J dropped 7 bases, with 9 bases sitting between them. This CDR3 has 13 residues. In germline, CDR1 is MNHEY, CDR2 SMNVEV (reference sequence). The CDR3 DNA reads as TGTGCCAGCAGTTTAGAACCAGGGCAGCCCCAGCATTTT. Amino acids: CASSLEPGQPQHF.

The rearrangement uses TRBV9 and TRBJ2-3, with a tentative D call TRBD1 (5 bases). The V end lost 0 bases, the J end lost 6 bases, and 8 bases lay between the germline ends. In germline, CDR1 is SGDLS, CDR2 YYNGEE. CDR3 length: 13 amino acids. CDR3 nucleotides: TGTGCCAGCAGCGTAGTTGGGGCGGATACGCAGTATTTT. This translates into CASSVVGADTQYF.

The J gene is TRBJ2-7, the V gene TRBV5-6; 8 bases are shared with TRBD1. The V segment lost 3 bases and the J segment 6 bases; nucleotides outside the gene matches: 8. Germline assignment: CDR1 SGHDT and CDR2 YYEEEE. The CDR3 is 14 amino acids. The CDR3: CASSSGTGWVEQYF. Written as DNA, the CDR3 is TGTGCCAGCAGCTCCGGGACAGGCTGGGTCGAGCAGTACTTC.

This chain uses TRBV5-4 with TRBJ2-3; D is unclear. This CDR3 is 14 amino acids long. Between the trimmed V and J ends, which lost 4 bases and 4 bases, there was a span of 13 bases. Germline V gene sequence: CDR1 SGHNT, CDR2 YYREEE (reference sequence). CDR3 amino acids: CASSAIFGADTQYF. The DNA of the CDR3 is TGTGCCAGCAGCGCCATCTTCGGTGCAGATACGCAGTATTTT.